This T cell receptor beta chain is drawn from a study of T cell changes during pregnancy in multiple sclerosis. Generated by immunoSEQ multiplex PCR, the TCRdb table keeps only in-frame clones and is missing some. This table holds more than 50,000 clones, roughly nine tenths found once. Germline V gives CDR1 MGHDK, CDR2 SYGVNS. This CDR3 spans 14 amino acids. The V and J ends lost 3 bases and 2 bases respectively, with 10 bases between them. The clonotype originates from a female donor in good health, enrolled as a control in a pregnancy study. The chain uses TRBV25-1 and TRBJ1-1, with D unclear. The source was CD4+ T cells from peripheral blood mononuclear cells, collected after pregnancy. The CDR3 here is CASSDILSNTEAFF. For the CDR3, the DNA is TGTGCCAGCAGTGATATTTTGTCCAACACTGAAGCTTTCTTT.